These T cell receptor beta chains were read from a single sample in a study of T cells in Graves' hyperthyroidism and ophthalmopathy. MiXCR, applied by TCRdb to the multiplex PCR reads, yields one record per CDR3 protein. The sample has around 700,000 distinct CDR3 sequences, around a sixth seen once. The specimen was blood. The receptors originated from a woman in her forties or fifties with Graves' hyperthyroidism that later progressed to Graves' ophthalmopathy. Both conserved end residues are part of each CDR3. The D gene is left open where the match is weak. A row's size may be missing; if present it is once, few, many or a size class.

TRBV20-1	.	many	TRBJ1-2	CSARDPEPAPNYGYTF	TGCAGTGCTAGAGATCCGGAACCGGCACCTAACTATGGCTACACCTTC
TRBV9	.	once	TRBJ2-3	CASSVGAADSTDTQYF	TGTGCCAGCAGCGTAGGAGCAGCGGATAGCACAGATACGCAGTATTTT
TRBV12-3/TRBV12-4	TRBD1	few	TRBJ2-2	CASSLVLGTGTTGELFF	TGTGCCAGCAGTTTAGTGCTGGGGACAGGGACCACCGGGGAGCTGTTTTTT
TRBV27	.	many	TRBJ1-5	CASRHAGAGQPQHF	TGTGCCAGCAGGCACGCGGGGGCTGGTCAGCCCCAGCATTTT
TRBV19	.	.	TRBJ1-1	CASSITWTGAEAFF	TGTGCCAGTAGTATAACTTGGACGGGCGCTGAAGCTTTCTTT
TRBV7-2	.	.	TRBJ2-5	CASSSRGEETQYF	TGTGCCAGCAGCTCCCGGGGAGAGGAGACCCAGTACTTC
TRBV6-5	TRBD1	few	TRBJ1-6	CASSYGQGGFLSPLHF	TGTGCCAGCAGTTACGGACAGGGTGGATTCCTTTCACCCCTCCACTTT
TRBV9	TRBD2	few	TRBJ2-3	CASSVVSGADTQYF	TGTGCCAGCAGCGTAGTAAGCGGGGCAGATACGCAGTATTTT
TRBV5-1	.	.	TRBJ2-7	CASSFNYDGSYEQYF	TGCGCCAGCAGCTTCAATTATGACGGGTCCTACGAGCAGTACTTC
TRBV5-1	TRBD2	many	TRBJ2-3	CASSDGTSGDTDTQYF	TGCGCCAGCAGCGACGGGACTAGCGGGGACACAGATACGCAGTATTTT
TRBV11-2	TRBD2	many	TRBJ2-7	CASSIGLAGAGYEQYF	TGTGCCAGCAGCATAGGACTAGCGGGGGCCGGATACGAGCAGTACTTC
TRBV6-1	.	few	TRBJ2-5	CASSTPTEPQETQYF	TGTGCCAGCAGCACCCCGACAGAACCACAAGAGACCCAGTACTTC
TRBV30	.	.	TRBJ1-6	CAWSMGIAGNSPLHF	TGTGCCTGGAGTATGGGTATTGCGGGTAATTCACCCCTCCACTTT
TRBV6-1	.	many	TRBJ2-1	CASSEVRDGGEQFF	TGTGCCAGCAGCGAAGTAAGGGATGGGGGAGAGCAGTTCTTC
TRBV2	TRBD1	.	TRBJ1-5	CASSYRGHVPQHF	TGTGCCAGCAGTTACAGGGGCCATGTGCCCCAGCATTTT
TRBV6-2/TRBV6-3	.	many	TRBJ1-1	CASKRGRTEAFF	TGTGCCAGCAAGAGGGGCCGGACTGAAGCTTTCTTT